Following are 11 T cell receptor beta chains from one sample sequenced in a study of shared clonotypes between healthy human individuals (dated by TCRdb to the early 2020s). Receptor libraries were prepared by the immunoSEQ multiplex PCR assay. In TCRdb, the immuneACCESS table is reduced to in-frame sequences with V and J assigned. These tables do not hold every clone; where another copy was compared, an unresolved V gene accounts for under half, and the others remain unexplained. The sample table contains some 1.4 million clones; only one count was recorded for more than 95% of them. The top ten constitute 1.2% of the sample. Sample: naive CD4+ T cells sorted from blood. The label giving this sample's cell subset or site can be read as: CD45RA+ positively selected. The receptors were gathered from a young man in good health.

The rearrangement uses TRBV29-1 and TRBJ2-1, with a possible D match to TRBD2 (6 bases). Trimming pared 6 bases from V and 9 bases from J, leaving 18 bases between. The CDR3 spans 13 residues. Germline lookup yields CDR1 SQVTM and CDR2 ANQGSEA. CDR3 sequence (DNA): TGCAGCGTAAGGCTAGTAGCGGCCGGTGAGCAGTTCTTC. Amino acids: CSVRLVAAGEQFF.

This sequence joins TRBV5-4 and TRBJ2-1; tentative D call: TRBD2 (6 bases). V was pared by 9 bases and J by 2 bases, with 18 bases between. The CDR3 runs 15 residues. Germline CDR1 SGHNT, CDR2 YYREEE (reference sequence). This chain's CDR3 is CANADRGRPYNEQFF. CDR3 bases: TGTGCCAACGCCGATCGTGGGAGGCCCTACAATGAGCAGTTCTTC. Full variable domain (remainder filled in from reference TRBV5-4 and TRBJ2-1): ETGVTQSPTHLIKTRGQQVTLRCSSQSGHNTVSWYQQALGQGPQFIFQYYREEENGRGNFPPRFSGLQFPNYSSELNVNALELDDSALYLCANADRGRPYNEQFFGPGTRLTVL.

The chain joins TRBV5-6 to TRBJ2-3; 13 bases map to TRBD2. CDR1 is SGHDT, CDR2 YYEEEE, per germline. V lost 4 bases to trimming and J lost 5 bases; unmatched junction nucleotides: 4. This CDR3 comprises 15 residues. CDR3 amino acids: CASSQGLAGIDTQYF. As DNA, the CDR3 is TGTGCCAGCAGCCAGGGACTAGCGGGAATAGATACGCAGTATTTT.

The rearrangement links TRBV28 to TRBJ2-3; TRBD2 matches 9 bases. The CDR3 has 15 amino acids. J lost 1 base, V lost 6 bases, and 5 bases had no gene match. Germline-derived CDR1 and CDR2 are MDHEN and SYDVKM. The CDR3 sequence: CASSSRLAGTDTQYF. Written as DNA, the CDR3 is TGTGCCAGCAGCTCTAGACTAGCGGGCACAGATACGCAGTATTTT.

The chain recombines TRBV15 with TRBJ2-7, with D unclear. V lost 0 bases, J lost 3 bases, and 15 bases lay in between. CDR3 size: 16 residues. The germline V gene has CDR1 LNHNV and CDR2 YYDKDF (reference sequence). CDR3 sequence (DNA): TGTGCCACCAGCAGAGATTTTACGTCAATTAGCTACGAGCAGTACTTC. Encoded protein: CATSRDFTSISYEQYF.

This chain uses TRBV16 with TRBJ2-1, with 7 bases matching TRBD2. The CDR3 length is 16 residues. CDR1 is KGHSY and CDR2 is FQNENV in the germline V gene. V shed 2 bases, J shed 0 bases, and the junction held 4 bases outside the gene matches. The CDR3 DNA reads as TGTGCCAGCAGCCAAGGTCCTAGCGGCTCCTACAATGAGCAGTTCTTC. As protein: CASSQGPSGSYNEQFF.

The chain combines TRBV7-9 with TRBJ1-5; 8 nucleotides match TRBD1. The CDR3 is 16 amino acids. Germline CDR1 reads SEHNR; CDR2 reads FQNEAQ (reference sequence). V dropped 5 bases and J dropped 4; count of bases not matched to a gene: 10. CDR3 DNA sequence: TGTGCCAGCAGCCAAGGTGCAGGGGGCGTTAATCAGCCCCAGCATTTT. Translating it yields CASSQGAGGVNQPQHF. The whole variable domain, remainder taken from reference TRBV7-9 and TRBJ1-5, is DTGVSQNPRHKITKRGQNVTFRCDPISEHNRLYWYRQTLGQGPEFLTYFQNEAQLEKSRLLSDRFSAERPKGSFSTLEIQRTEQGDSAMYLCASSQGAGGVNQPQHFGDGTRLSIL.

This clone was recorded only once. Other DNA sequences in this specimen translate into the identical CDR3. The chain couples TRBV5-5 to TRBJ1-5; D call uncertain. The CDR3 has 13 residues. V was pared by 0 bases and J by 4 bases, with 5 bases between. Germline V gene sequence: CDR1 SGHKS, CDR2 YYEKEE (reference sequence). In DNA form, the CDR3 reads TGTGCCAGCAGCTTGGTGGGGAATCAGCCCCAGCATTTT. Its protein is CASSLVGNQPQHF.

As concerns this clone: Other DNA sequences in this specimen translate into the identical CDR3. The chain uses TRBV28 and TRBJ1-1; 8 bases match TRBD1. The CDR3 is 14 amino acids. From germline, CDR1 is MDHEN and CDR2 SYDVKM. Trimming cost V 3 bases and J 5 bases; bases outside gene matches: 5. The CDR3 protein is CASSLDRVITEAFF. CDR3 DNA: TGTGCCAGCAGTTTGGACAGGGTCATTACTGAAGCTTTCTTT.

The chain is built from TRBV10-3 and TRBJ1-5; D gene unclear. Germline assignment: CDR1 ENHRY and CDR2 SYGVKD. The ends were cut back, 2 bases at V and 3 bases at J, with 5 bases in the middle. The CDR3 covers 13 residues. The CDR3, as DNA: TGTGCCATCAGTGAGGCCAACAATCAGCCCCAGCATTTT. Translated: CAISEANNQPQHF.

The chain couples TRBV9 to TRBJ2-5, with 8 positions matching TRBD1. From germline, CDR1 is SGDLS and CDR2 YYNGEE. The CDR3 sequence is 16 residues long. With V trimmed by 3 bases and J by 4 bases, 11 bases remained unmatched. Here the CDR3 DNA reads TGTGCCAGCAGCGCCTCCAGGACAGGGAATCGAGAGACCCAGTACTTC. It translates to CASSASRTGNRETQYF.